The entry below describes one T cell receptor beta chain. CDR1 LNHDA and CDR2 SQIVND come from the germline V gene (reference sequence). The CDR3 totals 16 residues. The junction had 12 bases not matched to a gene; V was cut back by 4 bases and J by 8 bases. The sample originates from a study of blood T cell repertoires in COVID-19. Study context: The origin of the acute and convalescent COVID-19 samples was the United States, Italy and Spain. T cells, B-cell-depleted T cells, or PBMCs provided the cDNA or gDNA that served as material.

Original data processing: How many nucleated cells were present was estimated from reference gene primer amplification. Using immunoSEQ multiplex PCR, the repertoire was profiled, and TCRdb retains in-frame clones only, with some absent. V, J and clone size derive from that table, while D and trimming were established from the DNA sequence. Among over 200,000 clones listed, about 86% were seen once. The source is a woman under 40 who had recovered from COVID-19. The chain couples TRBV19 to TRBJ2-1; 9 positions agree with TRBD1. Material for sequencing was peripheral blood. The CDR3 loop is CASSTRTGGARDEQFF. CDR3 nucleotides: TGTGCCAGTAGTACCCGAACAGGGGGCGCGAGGGATGAGCAGTTCTTC.